This T cell receptor (beta chain) was sequenced during a study of OX40 agonist ivuxolimab in advanced cancers. For the wider study: Ivuxolimab was an agonistic, fully human IgG2 monoclonal antibody directed against OX40 (CD134), a costimulatory receptor. The purpose of peripheral TCRbeta sequencing was to test whether ivuxolimab changed TCR sequence diversity and led to clonal T-cell expansion. Partial responses occurred in three dose-escalation patients, of whom one had hepatocellular carcinoma and two had cutaneous melanoma. The dose-escalation cohort was almost 85% male with a mean age of about 60 years, ranging from about 20 to 85. The paper describes the monotherapy dose-escalation part (N of about 54 patients) of the phase I trial of ivuxolimab. Intravenous ivuxolimab was administered to patients every 2 weeks at six dose levels: 0.01, 0.1, 0.3, 1.5, 3 and 10 mg/kg. Prior anti-PD-1, anti-PD-L1 or anti-CTLA-4 therapy was permitted, and about two fifths of dose-escalation patients had received checkpoint inhibitors. Of the approximately 54 patients in dose escalation, about 19 had hepatocellular carcinoma, about 15 had melanoma, 9 had renal cell carcinoma and 9 had head and neck cancer.

The trial excluded patients who had a history of autoimmune disease or who were on systemic immunosuppression. In every dose cohort, peripheral blood was drawn for TCR sequencing at baseline, cycle 4 day 1, and cycle 7 day 1. Samples were obtained from an open-label, multicenter, first-in-human phase I dose-escalation trial of ivuxolimab. Adults with locally advanced or metastatic melanoma, renal cell, hepatocellular, or head and neck squamous cell carcinoma were enrolled in the trial. Before TCR sequencing, CD4+ T cells and CD8+ T cells from peripheral blood were sorted into separate populations. With respect to this clone: Its antigen is not yet known. Base qualities were left out, and no much larger clone turns up one base away.

The full study reports these points: Low levels of normalized T-cell clonal expansion were also shown by some nonresponding patients. The antigen specificity of the peripheral T cells that underwent clonal expansion was not determined. After ivuxolimab, more expanded clones were found on average in CD8+ T cells than in CD4+ T cells. At doses of 0.1 to 3.0 mg/kg, clonal expansion of both CD4+ and CD8+ T cells in blood was seen between baseline and week 6. In the 0.1-3.0 mg/kg groups, partial responders were among the patients with the lowest normalized peripheral clonal expansion, particularly in CD8+ T cells.

Genomic DNA was extracted from sorted cells for sequencing of the TCRbeta CDR3 region. TCRbeta CDR3 regions were sequenced using the immunoSEQ Assay. The immuneACCESS repertoire file appears here via TCRdb, limited to in-frame rearrangements. These files lack a portion of the clones; in checked studies, under half of the deficit traces to unresolved V genes, and the cause of the others is not known. For this sample there are more than 45,000 clones; around 83% appear just once. Approximately 4.7% of the sample is held by the ten biggest clonotypes. This receptor was taken from an adult with an advanced solid tumor such as melanoma, head and neck, liver or kidney cancer. The sample here was CD4+ or CD8+ T cells sorted from blood, taken in a trial of the OX40 agonist ivuxolimab.

Here is the DNA: TGTGCCAGCAGCGCAGGGATAGCGGGAGTAGATACGCAGTATTTT. Translated, it gives CASSAGIAGVDTQYF. The chain was built from TRBV9 and TRBJ2-3, and TRBD2 aligns with 9 junction nucleotides. The CDR3 contains 15 residues, cysteine and phenylalanine counted. Only CDR3 DNA remains: 45 bases, in frame from the first base. The germline V gene supplies CDR1 SGDLS and CDR2 YYNGEE. The junction shows trimming of 3 bases on V and 5 bases on J, and the gene matches do not reach 7 bases of it.